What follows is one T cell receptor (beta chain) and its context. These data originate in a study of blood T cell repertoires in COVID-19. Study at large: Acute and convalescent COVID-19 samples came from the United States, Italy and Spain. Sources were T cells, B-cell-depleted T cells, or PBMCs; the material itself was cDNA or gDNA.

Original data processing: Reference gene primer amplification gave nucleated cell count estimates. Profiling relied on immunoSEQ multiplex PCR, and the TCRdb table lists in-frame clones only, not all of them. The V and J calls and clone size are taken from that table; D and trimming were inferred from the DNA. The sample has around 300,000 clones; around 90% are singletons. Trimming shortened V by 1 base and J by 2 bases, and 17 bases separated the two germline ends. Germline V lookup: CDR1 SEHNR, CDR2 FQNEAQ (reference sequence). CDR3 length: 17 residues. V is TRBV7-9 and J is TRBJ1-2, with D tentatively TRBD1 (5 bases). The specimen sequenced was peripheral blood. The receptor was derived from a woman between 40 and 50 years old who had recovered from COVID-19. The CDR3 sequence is CASSLEGRVIPNYGYTF. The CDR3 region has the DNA TGTGCCAGCAGCTTAGAGGGCAGGGTAATCCCCAACTATGGCTACACCTTC. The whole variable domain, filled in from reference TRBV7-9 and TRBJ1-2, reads DTGVSQNPRHKITKRGQNVTFRCDPISEHNRLYWYRQTLGQGPEFLTYFQNEAQLEKSRLLSDRFSAERPKGSFSTLEIQRTEQGDSAMYLCASSLEGRVIPNYGYTFGSGTRLTVV.